The rows below give T cell receptor beta chains drawn from one sample of a study of T cells in Graves' hyperthyroidism and ophthalmopathy. From the multiplex PCR reads, TCRdb called clonotypes with MiXCR, one entry per CDR3 protein. The sample consists of about 500,000 distinct CDR3 sequences, about 46% of them appearing once. The specimen was peripheral blood or thyroid tissue (not recorded which). The receptors come from an adult woman with Graves' disease, either hyperthyroidism or ophthalmopathy (not recorded which). Both conserved end residues are part of each CDR3. D genes are given only for firm matches. Rows may omit the clone size; those that give it use once, few, many or a size class.

once	TRBV29-1	TRBD1	TRBJ2-7	CSVGQGARYEQYF	TGCAGCGTTGGACAGGGGGCTAGGTACGAGCAGTACTTC
few	TRBV6-2/TRBV6-3	-	TRBJ2-2	CASSYAANTGELFF	TGTGCCAGCAGTTACGCGGCGAACACCGGGGAGCTGTTTTTT
-	TRBV9	-	TRBJ2-4	CASSAGQTNIQYF	TGTGCCAGCAGCGCAGGACAGACAAACATTCAGTACTTC
-	TRBV5-4	-	TRBJ1-2	CASSYALGYTF	TGTGCCAGCAGCTACGCCTTAGGCTACACCTTC
many	TRBV7-3	TRBD1	TRBJ1-1	CASSPGQGQAFF	TGTGCCAGCAGCCCAGGACAGGGGCAGGCTTTCTTT
once	TRBV15	TRBD1	TRBJ1-5	CATSREGTGLYQPQHF	TGTGCCACCAGCAGAGAAGGGACAGGGCTTTACCAGCCCCAGCATTTT
-	TRBV29-1	-	TRBJ1-1	CSLDWVNTEAFF	TGCAGCTTGGATTGGGTGAACACTGAAGCTTTCTTT
many	TRBV7-2	-	TRBJ1-2	CASTRPGRPYGYTF	TGTGCCAGCACCAGACCGGGACGCCCCTATGGCTACACCTTC
-	TRBV5-1	-	TRBJ1-2	CASSPSGTYGYTF	TGCGCCAGCAGCCCCTCCGGGACGTATGGCTACACCTTC
-	TRBV7-9	-	TRBJ1-1	CASTGDTNTEAFF	TGTGCCAGCACGGGGGACACCAACACTGAAGCTTTCTTT
-	TRBV7-9	-	TRBJ2-7	CASIDRYSYEQYF	TGTGCCAGCATCGACAGGTACTCCTACGAGCAGTACTTC
-	TRBV7-2	-	TRBJ1-2	CASSPDGTSGYAF	TGTGCCAGCAGCCCTGATGGGACTAGTGGCTACGCCTTC
-	TRBV20-1	-	TRBJ2-7	CSARGRLSYEQYF	TGCAGTGCTAGAGGGCGTTTATCCTACGAGCAGTACTTC
-	TRBV14	-	TRBJ2-2	CASTQGDEQYFGPGTGELFF	-
many	TRBV20-1	-	TRBJ2-5	CSARAPDGGETQYF	TGCAGTGCTAGAGCCCCAGACGGGGGAGAGACCCAGTACTTC
-	TRBV9	-	TRBJ1-3	CASSVGDYSGNTIYF	TGTGCCAGCAGCGTAGGTGACTACTCTGGAAACACCATATATTTT
many	TRBV5-1	TRBD1	TRBJ1-1	CASSPSGTANTEAFF	TGCGCCAGCAGCCCTTCCGGGACAGCGAACACTGAAGCTTTCTTT
-	TRBV29-1	-	TRBJ1-5	CSVDVGPQHF	TGCAGCGTTGACGTAGGGCCCCAGCATTTT
-	TRBV7-9	-	TRBJ2-7	CASSFRDASSYEQYF	TGTGCCAGCAGCTTCCGGGACGCCAGCTCCTACGAGCAGTACTTC
-	TRBV20-1	TRBD2	TRBJ2-3	CSARDTPGFAGEADTQYF	TGCAGTGCTAGAGATACGCCCGGGTTTGCGGGAGAGGCAGATACGCAGTATTTT
-	TRBV7-7	-	TRBJ1-1	CASSSTAGAFF	TGTGCCAGCAGCTCGACAGCGGGAGCTTTCTTT
-	TRBV25-1	-	TRBJ1-1	CASAEGSMNTEAFF	TGTGCCAGCGCCGAGGGGTCCATGAACACTGAAGCTTTCTTT
once	TRBV2	TRBD1	TRBJ1-1	CAGHGTVNTEAFF	TGTGCCGGACACGGGACAGTCAACACTGAAGCTTTCTTT
many	TRBV29-1	-	TRBJ1-1	CSVDGAFF	TGCAGCGTAGACGGGGCTTTCTTT
many	TRBV15	-	TRBJ1-5	CATSTYFSNQPQHF	TGTGCCACCAGCACCTATTTTAGCAATCAGCCCCAGCATTTT
few	TRBV7-8	-	TRBJ1-6	CASSLAGGASNQPLHF	TGTGCCAGCAGCTTAGCGGGGGGGGCTAGCAATCAGCCCCTCCACTTT
few	TRBV27	-	TRBJ1-4	CASSKTGSEKLFF	TGTGCCAGCAGTAAGACAGGTTCTGAAAAACTGTTTTTT
-	TRBV7-3	TRBD2	TRBJ2-7	CASSPGTSGSDEQYF	TGTGCCAGCAGCCCGGGGACTAGCGGGAGTGACGAGCAGTACTTC
-	TRBV20-1	TRBD1	TRBJ1-5	CSASPRDRGNQPQHF	TGCAGTGCTAGCCCAAGGGACAGGGGAAACCAGCCCCAGCATTTT
-	TRBV5-1	TRBD1	TRBJ1-1	CASSSTGNAFF	TGCGCCAGCAGCTCGACAGGGAACGCTTTCTTT
many	TRBV5-4	-	TRBJ1-1	CASSHGTGANTEAFF	TGTGCCAGCAGCCATGGGACGGGGGCGAACACTGAAGCTTTCTTT
-	TRBV24-1	TRBD2	TRBJ2-2	CATSDSTSGRSGELFF	TGTGCCACCAGTGATTCCACTAGCGGGAGATCCGGGGAGCTGTTTTTT
-	TRBV7-3	-	TRBJ1-2	CASRAPGEGYTF	TGTGCCAGCAGGGCCCCAGGGGAGGGCTACACCTTC
many	TRBV29-1	-	TRBJ1-2	CSVEVYYGYTF	TGCAGCGTTGAGGTGTATTATGGCTACACCTTC
many	TRBV15	-	TRBJ1-5	CATSLAAGYQPQHF	TGTGCCACCAGCCTGGCGGCAGGGTATCAGCCCCAGCATTTT
-	TRBV5-1	TRBD1	TRBJ1-2	CASSETGDGYTF	TGCGCCAGCAGCGAAACAGGGGACGGCTACACCTTC
-	TRBV7-8	TRBD1	TRBJ1-4	CASSPRTGAEKLFF	TGTGCCAGCAGCCCACGGACAGGGGCTGAAAAACTGTTTTTT
many	TRBV25-1	TRBD1	TRBJ2-7	CASSEFLGQGYEQYF	TGTGCCAGCAGTGAATTTCTGGGACAGGGCTACGAGCAGTACTTC
-	TRBV10-3	-	TRBJ1-2	CAISELRFNYGYTF	TGTGCCATCAGTGAGTTAAGGTTTAACTATGGCTACACCTTC
many	TRBV5-4	-	TRBJ1-2	CASSPRVPRRGYTF	TGTGCCAGCAGCCCCCGAGTGCCGCGTCGGGGCTACACCTTC
-	TRBV29-1	-	TRBJ2-5	CSVEGGGAQYF	TGCAGCGTTGAAGGGGGTGGGGCCCAGTACTTC
-	TRBV20-1	TRBD1	TRBJ1-2	CSARDRGQGYTF	TGCAGTGCTAGAGACAGGGGGCAAGGCTACACCTTC
few	TRBV20-1	-	TRBJ1-5	CSAGVSNQPQHF	TGCAGTGCGGGAGTTAGCAATCAGCCCCAGCATTTT
-	TRBV20-1	TRBD1	TRBJ1-2	CSALETGDDGYTF	TGCAGTGCTCTTGAGACAGGGGACGATGGCTACACCTTC
-	TRBV7-6	-	TRBJ2-7	CASSLAEGIYEQYF	TGTGCCAGCAGCTTAGCCGAGGGCATCTACGAGCAGTACTTC
-	TRBV20-1	TRBD2	TRBJ2-2	CSATSGSGTGELFF	TGCAGTGCTACCAGCGGGAGCGGCACCGGGGAGCTGTTTTTT
many	TRBV20-1	TRBD1	TRBJ1-6	CSIRDRSNSPLHF	TGCAGCATAAGGGACAGGTCAAATTCACCCCTCCACTTT
-	TRBV7-8	TRBD1	TRBJ1-4	CASSLGPLGQGSEKLFF	TGTGCCAGCAGCTTAGGTCCATTGGGACAGGGGAGTGAAAAACTGTTTTTT
-	TRBV6-1	-	TRBJ2-2	CAAANTGELSW	TGTGCCGCAGCGAACACCGGGGAGCTGTCTTGG
few	TRBV12-3/TRBV12-4	TRBD1	TRBJ1-2	CASSPVDRGEVGYTF	TGTGCCAGCAGTCCAGTCGACAGGGGAGAGGTTGGCTACACCTTC
many	TRBV15	-	TRBJ2-7	CATSSPRGDRIYEQYF	TGTGCCACCAGCAGCCCCCGGGGGGACAGAATTTACGAGCAGTACTTC
many	TRBV12-3/TRBV12-4	-	TRBJ1-1	CASSFPGGRTEAFF	TGTGCCAGCAGTTTCCCCGGAGGGAGGACTGAAGCTTTCTTT
once	TRBV10-3	-	TRBJ1-6	CAISDAYNSPLHF	TGTGCCATCAGTGACGCCTATAATTCACCCCTCCACTTT
-	TRBV10-3	TRBD1	TRBJ2-7	CAIKGTGDTQYF	TGTGCCATCAAGGGGACAGGGGACACCCAGTACTTC
-	TRBV7-9	-	TRBJ2-5	CASSRGEGGQTQYF	TGTGCCAGCAGCCGAGGCGAGGGAGGACAGACCCAGTACTTC
-	TRBV29-1	-	TRBJ2-7	CSVGGSYEQYF	TGCAGCGTAGGCGGATCCTACGAGCAGTACTTC
-	TRBV4-1	-	TRBJ1-2	CANSEQGGGYGYTF	TGCGCCAACAGTGAACAGGGCGGGGGTTATGGCTACACCTTC